Below, 3 T cell receptor beta chains from the same sample are listed, as sequenced in a study of cytomegalovirus exposure and HLA in healthy donors. PCR was performed using 60 Vbeta and 13 Jbeta primers. Clones were read by immunoSEQ multiplex PCR, and TCRdb kept only the in-frame ones, dropping some. The profile shows around 98,000 clones, 80% to 90% of them singletons. Material: PBMCs. Source of these receptors: a man between 35 and 55 years old in good health and CMV-seronegative.

This clone was found a few times. This rearrangement joins TRBV10-2 to TRBJ2-1; 16 nucleotides line up with TRBD2. This CDR3 has 16 amino acids. The germline CDR1 and CDR2 sequences are WSHSY and SAAADI. V shed 6 bases, J shed 6 bases, and the junction held 5 bases outside the gene matches. The CDR3 region has the DNA TGCGCCAGCAGGAAGGGACTAGCGGGGGGGGGCAATGAGCAGTTCTTC. Encoded protein: CASRKGLAGGGNEQFF.

The chain has TRBV27 and TRBJ2-1, with D perhaps matching TRBD2 (5 bases). Germline V lookup: CDR1 MNHEY, CDR2 SMNVEV (reference sequence). This CDR3 has 20 amino acids. The V end lost 3 bases, the J end lost 0 bases, and 24 bases lay between the germline ends. CDR3 protein: CASSFSSGAPDGSSYNEQFF. The CDR3 nucleotides are TGTGCCAGCAGTTTCTCGAGCGGAGCACCTGACGGCAGCTCCTACAATGAGCAGTTCTTC.

The sample holds a few counts of this clone. J is TRBJ1-1 and V is TRBV7-9; TRBD1 is a possible D gene (6 bases). The CDR3 sequence is 15 residues long. Trimming removed 2 bases at V and 5 bases at J, with 15 bases between. Germline assignment: CDR1 SEHNR and CDR2 FQNEAQ (reference sequence). The CDR3 DNA is TGTGCCAGCAGCTTAAGTCGGGGGGCGGGGACTGAAGCTTTCTTT. This sequence encodes CASSLSRGAGTEAFF.